The next 25 T cell receptor beta chains were all read from a single sample in a study of T cell repertoires in aging, cancer and after chemotherapy. Rearranged V-D-J TRB sequences were amplified with a mixed TRB-A/B primer pool. One entry per CDR3 protein results from TCRdb running MiXCR on the multiplex PCR reads. The data show some 11,000 distinct CDR3 sequences, roughly 42% seen once. TCR beta rearrangements were amplified from peripheral blood genomic DNA. The sample was blood. These receptors were taken from a human donor in good health.

The V and J genes are TRBV12-3 or TRBV12-4 and TRBJ1-1; D remains ambiguous. The CDR3 is 13 amino acids. The V end lost 0 bases, the J end lost 4 bases, and 6 bases lay between the germline ends. The CDR3 nucleotides are TGTGCCAGCAGTTTAGCGCTGGGCACTGAAGCTTTCTTT. Amino acid sequence: CASSLALGTEAFF.

This clonotype appeared a few times. V and J are TRBV7-9 and TRBJ1-5; 7 nucleotides match TRBD1. Germline V CDR1 and CDR2: SEHNR, FQNEAQ (reference sequence). The ends lost 1 base at V and 0 bases at J; junction bases unmatched: 3. The CDR3 totals 16 residues. CDR3 in amino acids: CASSLGDSYSNQPQHF. For the CDR3, the DNA is TGTGCCAGCAGCTTAGGGGACAGTTATAGCAATCAGCCCCAGCATTTT. Looking up the rest from reference TRBV7-9 and TRBJ1-5 gives the full variable domain: DTGVSQNPRHKITKRGQNVTFRCDPISEHNRLYWYRQTLGQGPEFLTYFQNEAQLEKSRLLSDRFSAERPKGSFSTLEIQRTEQGDSAMYLCASSLGDSYSNQPQHFGDGTRLSIL.

This rearrangement joins TRBV2 to TRBJ2-7; TRBD1 agrees at 7 bases. Germline assignment: CDR1 SNHLY and CDR2 FYNNEI. This CDR3 has 13 amino acids. V dropped 7 bases and J dropped 3; count of bases not matched to a gene: 6. The CDR3 protein is CASNTGTDYEQYF. The CDR3, as DNA: TGTGCCAGCAACACCGGGACAGACTACGAGCAGTACTTC.

V and J are TRBV28 and TRBJ2-3, with D tentatively TRBD2 (5 bases). V lost 4 bases and J lost 6, with 11 bases in between. The CDR3 is made up of 13 amino acids. CDR1 and CDR2 (germline): MDHEN, SYDVKM. This CDR3 is CASSYTRGDTQYF. The CDR3 DNA is TGTGCCAGCAGTTATACCCGCGGGGATACGCAGTATTTT.

The V call is TRBV18, the J call TRBJ1-1; possible D gene TRBD1, 6 bases. Germline CDR1 KGHSH, CDR2 LQKENI. Trimming removed 6 bases at V and 6 bases at J, with 14 bases between. This CDR3 spans 13 amino acids. The CDR3 protein is CASSYRADAEAFF. The CDR3 DNA sequence: TGTGCCAGCTCTTACAGGGCGGACGCTGAAGCTTTCTTT.

The table lists this clonotype with a few counts. The V call is TRBV20-1, the J call TRBJ1-1; TRBD1 might be the D (5 bases). Trimming left V 0 bases short and J 1 base short, with 9 bases between. The CDR3 totals 14 residues. Looked up from germline, CDR1 is DFQATT and CDR2 is SNEGSKA (reference sequence). The CDR3 nucleotides read TGCAGTGCTAGAGATGACGGGACGAACACTGAAGCTTTCTTT. Protein product: CSARDDGTNTEAFF.

V and J are TRBV27 and TRBJ2-3, with a possible D match to TRBD2 (5 bases). V was cut by 7 bases and J by 4 bases, with 21 bases left in between. The CDR3 length is 16 residues. CDR1 is MNHEY, CDR2 SMNVEV, per germline (reference sequence). The CDR3 loop is CASTPREARLSDTQYF. In nucleotides, the CDR3 is TGTGCCAGCACCCCTCGGGAAGCGAGGTTATCAGATACGCAGTATTTT.

The chain links TRBV29-1 to TRBJ2-5; D is unresolved. The germline V gene encodes CDR1 SQVTM and CDR2 ANQGSEA. The CDR3 is 13 residues long. V was clipped by 6 bases and J by 1 base, with 12 bases between them. The CDR3 DNA reads as TGCAGCGTCGGAACGACGGGCCAAGAGACCCAGTACTTC. Protein product: CSVGTTGQETQYF.

This clonotype showed up just a few times. The chain uses TRBV24-1 and TRBJ1-2, with D perhaps TRBD1 (5 bases). Per germline, CDR1 KGHDR and CDR2 SFDVKD. The CDR3 contains 14 residues. The ends were cut back, 3 bases at V and 6 bases at J, with 13 bases in the middle. The CDR3 here is CATSDPFTGHGYTF. The CDR3 DNA reads TGTGCCACCAGTGATCCATTTACAGGTCATGGCTACACCTTC.

This chain connects TRBV29-1 to TRBJ2-2; D possibly corresponds to TRBD1 (6 bases). The CDR3 extends over 18 amino acids. The V gene lost 4 bases and the J gene lost 2 bases, with 23 bases spanning the gap. Germline CDR1 reads SQVTM; CDR2 reads ANQGSEA. CDR3 DNA: TGCAGCGTTGGAGATCCAGGGGTGTTTAGGGATAACACCGGGGAGCTGTTTTTT. Its translation: CSVGDPGVFRDNTGELFF.

This chain links TRBV20-1 with TRBJ2-3; D remains ambiguous. The germline gives CDR1 DFQATT, CDR2 SNEGSKA (reference sequence). Trimming pared 0 bases from V and 0 bases from J, leaving 10 bases between. The CDR3 runs 15 residues. This CDR3 reads CSAREGSTSTDTQYF. The DNA for the CDR3 is TGCAGTGCTAGAGAAGGATCCACGAGCACAGATACGCAGTATTTT.

The chain uses TRBV28 and TRBJ1-2; D is perhaps TRBD1 (6 bases). V shed 3 bases and J shed 3 bases, with 17 bases lying between them. CDR3 length equals 16 residues. In germline, CDR1 is MDHEN, CDR2 SYDVKM. The CDR3 loop is CASSFPSAGEDYGYTF. The CDR3 nucleotides read TGTGCCAGCAGTTTCCCCTCGGCAGGGGAGGACTATGGCTACACCTTC.

In DNA form, the CDR3 reads TGTGCCAGCAGTGAACTAGCGGGGGGAAATGAGCAGTTCTTC. Its protein is CASSELAGGNEQFF. The chain has TRBV6-4 and TRBJ2-1; 12 bases align to TRBD2. This CDR3 region has 14 residues. Germline lookup yields CDR1 MRHNA and CDR2 SNTAGT. Trimming at V came to 3 bases and at J to 7 bases, leaving 1 base not matched to a gene.

The rearrangement links TRBV12-3 or TRBV12-4 to TRBJ2-7; 8 bases agree with TRBD1. V shed 5 bases, J shed 2 bases, and the junction held 11 bases outside the gene matches. This CDR3 region has 16 residues. This chain's CDR3 is CASSPQSGQGPYEQYF. CDR3 DNA sequence: TGTGCCAGCAGTCCTCAGAGCGGACAGGGACCCTACGAGCAGTACTTC.

V and J are TRBV25-1 and TRBJ1-5; no definite D call. In germline, CDR1 is MGHDK, CDR2 SYGVNS. Trimming removed 5 bases from V and 0 bases from J, with 5 bases in between. The length of the CDR3 is 13 residues. DNA of the CDR3: TGTGCCAGCAGTAAGGGTAGCAATCAGCCCCAGCATTTT. Translation gives CASSKGSNQPQHF.

This chain's CDR3 is CASSLEASGETQYF. The DNA for the CDR3 is TGTGCCAGCAGCTTAGAGGCTAGCGGGGAGACCCAGTACTTC. The chain carries TRBV11-2 and TRBJ2-5, with 8 bases fitting TRBD2. Germline lookup yields CDR1 SGHAT and CDR2 FQNNGV. Trimming cost V 0 bases and J 5 bases; bases outside gene matches: 2. The CDR3 extends over 14 amino acids.

The V call is TRBV5-1, the J call TRBJ1-3; tentative D call: TRBD1 (6 bases). The CDR3 runs 16 residues. V lost 4 bases and J lost 3, with 17 bases in between. Germline V gene lookup returns CDR1 SGHRS and CDR2 YFSETQ. CDR3 residues: CASSPVTGGSGNTIYF. The CDR3 DNA follows: TGCGCCAGCAGCCCCGTTACCGGGGGCAGTGGAAACACCATATATTTT.

This clonotype was recorded a few times. The rearrangement uses TRBV12-3 or TRBV12-4 and TRBJ2-3; tentative D call: TRBD2 (7 bases). The CDR3 has 15 amino acids. The V and J ends lost 7 bases and 1 base respectively, with 15 bases between them. CDR3 bases: TGTGCCAGCATGATAGGGGGGGCGGGCACAGATACGCAGTATTTT. Amino acid sequence: CASMIGGAGTDTQYF.

This clonotype was seen a handful of times. The J gene is TRBJ2-3, the V gene TRBV6-5, with D perhaps matching TRBD1 (5 bases). The CDR3 runs to 15 residues. V lost 4 bases and J 5 bases, leaving 16 bases between the germline ends. Per germline, CDR1 MNHEY and CDR2 SVGAGI. The CDR3: CASSFRPGIGDTQYF. The CDR3 nucleotides are TGTGCCAGCAGTTTCCGCCCAGGGATAGGAGATACGCAGTATTTT.

The V and J genes are TRBV27 and TRBJ2-5; D not certain. The CDR3 is 13 residues long. The germline CDR1 and CDR2 sequences are MNHEY and SMNVEV (reference sequence). V lost 2 bases to trimming and J lost 0 bases, with 4 bases between them. CDR3 DNA: TGTGCCAGCAGTTTAGTGTACCAAGAGACCCAGTACTTC. Amino acid sequence: CASSLVYQETQYF.

The chain combines TRBV4-2 with TRBJ2-2, with 10 bases aligning to TRBD1. The V segment lost 3 bases and the J segment 7 bases; nucleotides outside the gene matches: 2. Germline CDR1 is LGHNA and CDR2 is YNFKEQ. The CDR3 is made up of 14 amino acids. CDR3 sequence (DNA): TGTGCCAGCAGCCAGGACAGGGGGGTCGGGGAGCTGTTTTTT. This encodes CASSQDRGVGELFF.

This clonotype was seen more than once but under ten times. This chain links TRBV7-2 with TRBJ1-5; D ambiguous. Looked up from germline, CDR1 is SGHTA and CDR2 is FQGNSA. The CDR3 spans 13 residues. V lost 3 bases, J lost 3 bases, and 6 bases lay in between. The DNA for the CDR3 is TGTGCCAGCAGCTTCCAGGCCAATCAGCCCCAGCATTTT. It specifies CASSFQANQPQHF.

This rearrangement joins TRBV7-2 to TRBJ1-6, with a tentative D call TRBD1 (6 bases). Germline lookup yields CDR1 SGHTA and CDR2 FQGNSA. The CDR3 loop spans 15 amino acids. V was clipped by 1 base and J by 9 bases, with 13 bases between them. CDR3 in DNA: TGTGCCAGCAGCTTAGTGGCAGGGGAAAGTTCACCCCTCCACTTT. Translation gives CASSLVAGESSPLHF.

This clonotype was detected only a few times. The chain has TRBV6-6 and TRBJ2-1; 9 bases fit TRBD2. Germline lookup yields CDR1 MNHNY and CDR2 SVGAGI (reference sequence). The CDR3 sequence is 14 residues long. V trimming: 6 bases; J trimming: 4 bases; junction bases outside the gene matches: 4. The CDR3 protein is CASSRGGGYNEQFF. In nucleotides, the CDR3 is TGTGCCAGCAGCCGCGGGGGGGGGTACAATGAGCAGTTCTTC.

This clonotype showed up just a few times. The chain links TRBV20-1 to TRBJ1-2, with D hard to call. The CDR3 contains 13 residues. Deletions cut 4 bases from V and 2 bases from J, with 11 bases between. Germline assignment: CDR1 DFQATT and CDR2 SNEGSKA (reference sequence). The CDR3 sequence is CSATTPPNYGYTF. The CDR3 DNA follows: TGCAGTGCTACGACTCCTCCAAACTATGGCTACACCTTC.